This TCR beta chain was observed in a study of blood T cell repertoires in COVID-19 (dated by TCRdb to 2019 to 2021). Regarding the complete study: Samples from collaborators originated in the United States, Italy and Spain and spanned both the acute and convalescent phases of COVID-19. The prospective study material was composed of cDNA or gDNA derived from T cells, B-cell-depleted T cells, or PBMCs. Subjects who had been exposed to COVID-19, were actively infected with it, or had recovered from it provided the deeply sampled blood TCRbeta repertoires that made up the dataset. The repertoires were released in a freely available public database intended as a resource for research on the immune response to SARS-CoV-2. Samples came from the ongoing ImmuneRACE study (first 160 participants) plus 1,254 subjects from 6 global collaborators. A de-identified subject ID, COVID-19 status, age in years and sex were almost always included in the sample metadata. HLA class I and class II types, where available, came from metadata supplied by the sample provider rather than from assay-based typing. The study at large found these results: The quantity of clinical and demographic metadata differed by source and by participant and was supplied without curation.

One collaborating source in Seattle enrolled patients while the patients were actively infected and followed the patients over time throughout the course of disease. Whole blood was collected in K2EDTA tubes by collaborating institutions according to the institutions' own protocols. For TCRbeta analysis, collaborator samples were shipped as frozen whole blood, as isolated PBMCs, or as DNA extracted from either sample type. Spanning cysteine to phenylalanine, the CDR3 consists of 12 amino acids. Only the CDR3 portion is preserved as DNA: 36 bases, with reading frame beginning at the first base. As encoded in the germline V gene, CDR1 is SNHLY while CDR2 is FYNNEI. Trimming takes 6 bases from V and 0 bases from J, and the germline ends sit 4 bases apart. TCRbeta CDR3 regions were amplified from genomic DNA using the immunoSEQ Assay, a bias-controlled multiplex PCR. The original methods were these. The number of nucleated cells in each sample was estimated from the amplification of reference gene primers within the assay. To quantify the absolute abundance of each unique TCRbeta CDR3 rearrangement, sequence reads were collapsed and filtered. For each sample, productive Simpson clonality was calculated as the square root of Simpson's diversity index across productive rearrangements. As stored in TCRdb, this immuneACCESS dataset retains in-frame rearrangements with V and J assigned. A fraction of the clones does not appear; measured against another copy, unresolved V genes explain less than half of the discrepancy, and the remainder lacks a known reason. Clone size and V and J calls were adopted from that table, with D and trimming inferred from the DNA. Recorded for this sample are about 310,000 clones; roughly 90% of them occurred a single time. Jointly, the top ten make up approximately 2.9% of the sample.

Remarks on this clone: There is no known antigen for this receptor. Base quality data are lacking; no much larger clone is found one base away.

Specimen: peripheral blood. In this chain, TRBV2 is recombined with TRBJ2-3, with the D gene too uncertain to name. The sequence came from a woman aged 25-40 years with COVID-19, enrolled during active disease. At the DNA level, the sequence is TGTGCCAGCAGATATAGCACAGATACGCAGTATTTT. It translates as CASRYSTDTQYF.